The clone carrying this T cell receptor (beta chain) was picked up many times. The sample belongs to a study of T-cell reconstitution after alpha-beta-depleted transplantation in children. Using unique molecular identifiers, the investigators prepared the TCRbeta library. In TCRdb, the PCR reads were re-called with MiXCR into one record per CDR3 protein. In the table there are about 350,000 distinct CDR3 sequences, about an eighth of which are singletons. The CDR3 runs 15 residues. From germline, CDR1 is SGHTA and CDR2 FQGNSA. The V gene lost 5 bases and the J gene lost 2 bases, with 16 bases spanning the gap.

The J gene is TRBJ2-7, the V gene TRBV7-2, with D perhaps matching TRBD1 (7 bases). The TCR was taken from a human donor who donated a stem cell graft to a child with Fanconi anemia. The sample was PBMCs, taken from the stem cell graft. CDR3 region: CASSIQGGRAYEQYF. The CDR3 bases are TGTGCCAGCAGCATCCAGGGGGGTAGGGCCTACGAGCAGTACTTC.